Below, 21 T cell receptor beta chains from the same sample are listed, as sequenced in a study of T cell changes during pregnancy in multiple sclerosis. Only in-frame clones appear in the TCRdb table, and some are missing; sequencing was by immunoSEQ multiplex PCR. The repertoire holds about 74,000 clones, with approximately 90% as singletons. The sequences come from peripheral blood, collected before pregnancy. The receptors derive from a female donor with multiple sclerosis, enrolled in a pregnancy study.

The chain couples TRBV18 to TRBJ2-7; the match to TRBD2 covers 7 bases. CDR1 and CDR2 (germline): KGHSH, LQKENI. V was clipped by 3 bases and J by 3 bases; unmatched bases: 5. The CDR3 is 14 amino acids. CDR3 DNA sequence: TGTGCCAGCTCACCTCGAAGGGAGGGCTACGAGCAGTACTTC. Translated: CASSPRREGYEQYF.

The chain joins TRBV20-1 to TRBJ1-1, with D unresolved. CDR3 size: 11 residues. Germline V gene data show CDR1 as DFQATT and CDR2 as SNEGSKA (reference sequence). V lost 1 base and J 4 bases, leaving 4 bases between the germline ends. CDR3: CSARVATEAFF. DNA of the CDR3: TGCAGTGCTAGAGTGGCCACTGAAGCTTTCTTT.

The CDR3 DNA follows: TGCGCCAGCAGCTTGGGTAGCGGGTTCTACAATGAGCAGTTCTTC. Translating it yields CASSLGSGFYNEQFF. The chain carries TRBV5-1 and TRBJ2-1, with 7 bases lining up with TRBD2. V lost 0 bases, J lost 3 bases, and 3 bases stayed unmatched. The V gene's germline CDR1 is SGHRS and CDR2 YFSETQ. CDR3 length equals 15 residues.

This chain links TRBV28 with TRBJ1-2; maybe TRBD1 (5 bases). Looked up from germline, CDR1 is MDHEN and CDR2 is SYDVKM. Trimming cost V 5 bases and J 5 bases, with 18 bases left between them. The CDR3 is made up of 15 amino acids. The CDR3 DNA reads as TGTGCCAGCAGTCCCCCCGGGGGGGTTGGGTATGGCTACACCTTC. It is translated as CASSPPGGVGYGYTF.

The V and J genes are TRBV5-1 and TRBJ2-2; 7 nucleotides align to TRBD2. Trimming took 4 bases from V and 7 from J; bases not matched to a gene: 10. The CDR3 extends over 15 amino acids. Germline loops: CDR1 SGHRS, CDR2 YFSETQ. CDR3 in amino acids: CASSLGTVAGGELFF. CDR3 sequence (DNA): TGCGCCAGCAGCCTAGGGACCGTAGCGGGCGGGGAGCTGTTTTTT.

V gene TRBV5-5 combines with J gene TRBJ2-4; TRBD2 matches at 8 bases. In germline, CDR1 is SGHKS, CDR2 YYEKEE (reference sequence). The CDR3 has 14 amino acids. Trimming took 2 bases from V and 2 from J; bases not matched to a gene: 0. The CDR3 coding sequence is TGTGCCAGCAGCTTTAGCGGGACCAAAAACATTCAGTACTTC. Its protein is CASSFSGTKNIQYF.

The rearrangement joins TRBV5-1 to TRBJ1-1; tentative D call: TRBD1 (5 bases). Trimming took 3 bases from V and 3 from J, leaving 18 bases between them. Per germline, CDR1 SGHRS and CDR2 YFSETQ. The CDR3 has 16 amino acids. The CDR3 region is CASSWAGGSIDTEAFF. CDR3 DNA: TGCGCCAGCAGCTGGGCCGGGGGATCAATCGACACTGAAGCTTTCTTT. Looking up the rest from reference TRBV5-1 and TRBJ1-1 gives the full variable domain: KAGVTQTPRYLIKTRGQQVTLSCSPISGHRSVSWYQQTPGQGLQFLFEYFSETQRNKGNFPGRFSGRQFSNSRSEMNVSTLELGDSALYLCASSWAGGSIDTEAFFGQGTRLTVV.

The chain carries TRBV5-1 and TRBJ1-1; no reliable D call. The V gene's germline CDR1 is SGHRS and CDR2 YFSETQ. V was cut by 4 bases and J by 0 bases, with 7 bases left in between. This CDR3 is 13 amino acids long. The chain's CDR3 is CASSPQVNTEAFF. CDR3 sequence (DNA): TGCGCCAGCAGCCCCCAGGTGAACACTGAAGCTTTCTTT.

This sequence joins TRBV30 and TRBJ1-3; D is unclear. Germline V CDR1 and CDR2: GTSNPN, SVGIG (reference sequence). Trimming removed 2 bases from V and 4 bases from J, with 15 bases in between. The CDR3 sequence is 15 residues long. CDR3 coding DNA: TGTGCCTGGAGTCAGAAGGTGGCAGGCGGAAACACCATATATTTT. It specifies CAWSQKVAGGNTIYF.

The chain has TRBV7-2 and TRBJ1-1; tentatively, D is TRBD1 (6 bases). Germline loops: CDR1 SGHTA, CDR2 FQGNSA. The V end lost 3 bases, the J end lost 4 bases, and 9 bases lay between the germline ends. The CDR3 consists of 13 residues. The CDR3 loop is CASSFDRTTEAFF. The CDR3 DNA sequence: TGTGCCAGCAGCTTCGACAGGACCACTGAAGCTTTCTTT.

The V gene is TRBV7-3, the J gene TRBJ2-3; TRBD1 agrees at 9 bases. Losses at the gene ends were 0 bases for V and 3 bases for J; bases not matched to a gene: 1. This CDR3 has 15 amino acids. Germline-derived CDR1 and CDR2 are SGHTA and FQGTGA. This CDR3 reads CASSLTGQGTDTQYF. In DNA form, the CDR3 reads TGTGCCAGCAGCTTAACAGGACAGGGGACAGATACGCAGTATTTT.

The chain recombines TRBV2 with TRBJ1-5; the D is unclear. Germline values: CDR1 SNHLY, CDR2 FYNNEI. Trimming shortened V by 0 bases and J by 5 bases, and 11 bases separated the two germline ends. The CDR3 consists of 15 residues. The DNA for the CDR3 is TGTGCCAGCAGTGAAGCGGGAGGCGGGTATCAGCCCCAGCATTTT. Its protein product is CASSEAGGGYQPQHF.

V and J are TRBV7-3 and TRBJ1-1; maybe TRBD1 (5 bases). Germline lookup yields CDR1 SGHTA and CDR2 FQGTGA. This CDR3 contains 13 residues. Deletions cut 5 bases from V and 4 bases from J, with 11 bases between. CDR3 residues: CASSQYGGTEAFF. CDR3 nucleotide sequence: TGTGCCAGCAGCCAATACGGGGGCACTGAAGCTTTCTTT.

This chain joins TRBV30 and TRBJ2-5; 7 nucleotides line up with TRBD2. Germline values: CDR1 GTSNPN, CDR2 SVGIG (reference sequence). The ends lost 5 bases at V and 5 bases at J; junction bases unmatched: 2. CDR3 length: 11 amino acids. CDR3 nucleotides: TGTGCCTGGGAGGGAGGGGAGACCCAGTACTTC. Encoded protein: CAWEGGETQYF. Complete variable domain (other parts from reference TRBV30 and TRBJ2-5): SQTIHQWPATLVQPVGSPLSLECTVEGTSNPNLYWYRQAAGRGLQLLFYSVGIGQISSEVPQNLSASRPQDRQFILSSKKLLLSDSGFYLCAWEGGETQYFGPGTRLLVL.

This sequence joins TRBV6-5 and TRBJ2-5, with 9 bases matching TRBD2. This CDR3 is built from 15 residues. Germline V gives CDR1 MNHEY, CDR2 SVGAGI. V shed 7 bases and J 5 bases; nucleotides not matched to a gene: 11. CDR3 sequence: CASTPLAGLMETQYF. The CDR3 region has the DNA TGTGCCAGCACCCCTCTAGCGGGATTGATGGAGACCCAGTACTTC.

This clone was detected only once. J is TRBJ2-3 and V is TRBV2, with TRBD2 matching over 8 bases. From germline, CDR1 is SNHLY and CDR2 FYNNEI. CDR3 length equals 14 residues. With V trimmed by 6 bases and J by 5 bases, 7 bases remained unmatched. The CDR3 DNA follows: TGTGCCAGCAGACCGGGGGGGGCAAGAGATACGCAGTATTTT. It encodes CASRPGGARDTQYF.

The rearrangement links TRBV30 to TRBJ2-3; 11 bases align to TRBD2. Germline trimming cut 0 bases from V and 2 bases from J; bases unmatched to any gene: 13. The CDR3 is 19 amino acids. Germline V gene lookup returns CDR1 GTSNPN and CDR2 SVGIG (reference sequence). The CDR3 here is CAWSVSLLAGATYTDTQYF. CDR3 nucleotides: TGTGCCTGGAGTGTCAGTTTACTAGCGGGAGCGACATACACAGATACGCAGTATTTT.

Remarks on this clone: A read error is likely, as this CDR3 ends without the conserved phenylalanine or tryptophan. No DNA is shown, since the ends of the CDR3 on it are uncertain; the CDR3 is the one TCRdb lists. V is TRBV6-5 and J is TRBJ1-1. Termini included, the CDR3 measures 8 amino acids. Per germline, CDR1 MNHEY and CDR2 SVGAGI. The CDR3 loop reads CASGRLRI.

V gene TRBV6-1 combines with J gene TRBJ2-6, with 11 bases lining up with TRBD1. The CDR3 is 19 amino acids. The V gene end was trimmed by 4 bases and the J gene end by 0 bases; junction bases not matched to a gene: 8. CDR1 and CDR2 from the germline V gene are MNHNS and SASEGT. The CDR3 bases are TGTGCCAGCAGTGGGGGGGACAGGGGGATTAGCTCTGGGGCCAACGTCCTGACTTTC. Protein sequence: CASSGGDRGISSGANVLTF.

The CDR3 protein is CASRTGWTEAFF. CDR3 in DNA: TGTGCCAGCAGGACAGGGTGGACTGAAGCTTTCTTT. The chain couples TRBV7-9 to TRBJ1-1; 7 bases match TRBD1. With 6 bases clipped from V and 5 bases from J, the junction kept 3 bases outside the gene matches. From germline, CDR1 is SEHNR and CDR2 FQNEAQ (reference sequence). The CDR3 spans 12 residues.

The rearrangement joins TRBV18 to TRBJ1-1, with unresolved D. Germline V gene data show CDR1 as KGHSH and CDR2 as LQKENI. The CDR3 is made up of 13 amino acids. Trimming cost V 8 bases and J 1 base, with 11 bases left between them. The CDR3 region is CASARGGNTEAFF. The CDR3 coding sequence is TGTGCCAGCGCCAGAGGAGGGAACACTGAAGCTTTCTTT.